This T cell receptor beta chain originates from a study of neurological immune-mediated disorders (dated by TCRdb to between 2019 and 2020). The study in broad terms: Of the 35 or so multiple sclerosis patients, about 30 had relapsing-remitting MS and 3 had secondary progressive MS. Peripheral blood TCR-beta repertoires from patients with HTLV-I-associated myelopathy (HAM/TSP), patients with multiple sclerosis, and healthy controls were compared in the study using UMI-based sequencing. The roughly 99 TCR-beta libraries covered PBMC samples along with longitudinal samples, technical triplicates, and paired sorted CD4+ and CD8+ T-cell subsets. The cohort included approximately 68 subjects: some 14 with HAM/TSP, some 34 with multiple sclerosis, and approximately 20 healthy controls.

The CDR1 and CDR2 encoded by the germline V gene (reference sequence) are DFQATT and SNEGSKA. The cysteine opens and the phenylalanine closes a CDR3 of 15 amino acids. Only the CDR3 DNA is retained, 45 bases long and in frame from the first base. V loses 4 bases at its end and J loses 1 base; junction bases beyond the gene matches: 6. Unsorted PBMC libraries were generated from 2 million PBMCs stored in RNAlater at -80 °C until RNA extraction. The multiple sclerosis patients were enrolled in a US clinical protocol that evaluated disease progression with magnetic resonance imaging. Peripheral blood was subjected to Ficoll-Hypaque density gradient centrifugation to isolate PBMCs, which were then cryopreserved in liquid nitrogen. To synthesize cDNA, template-switch 5'RACE was performed with a primer carrying a 10-nucleotide random unique molecular identifier so that each TCR transcript was tagged. Over 170 million TCR-beta sequences, covering 15-18 subjects, were produced in each sequencing run. Total RNA was extracted with the RNeasy kit. TCR-beta VDJ regions were amplified with primers for the TCR constant region and the 5'RACE anchor, using the KAPA Real-time Library Amplification kit. A first PCR added sample indexes and Illumina adaptors, and a second PCR then raised library yield. After Ampure bead purification, the roughly 650 bp TCR product was size-selected on a 2% E-gel SizeSelection system. Before pooling, library quality was checked on a Bioanalyzer, concentration was measured with Qubit, and libraries were quantified with the Kapa Library Quantification kit. Paired-end 2 x 150 bp sequencing of the libraries was performed on an Illumina HiSeq 2500. To increase sequence diversity, about 25-30% phiX was spiked into each library pool. Concerning the study's data processing: The UMI-based MiGEC pipeline processed quality-filtered reads and removed over 85% of raw TCR sequences during error correction. IMGT germline references were used for aligning VDJ genes, and each clonotype was defined as a unique CDR3 amino acid sequence together with its V-J genes. Clonal expansion, Shannon diversity, and CDR3 relatedness (CalcPairwiseDistances, ClusterSamples) were evaluated with VDJtools, and phylogenetic trees were built with CLCbio workbench. A clone was classed as expanded if it had 8 or more unique UMIs, a cutoff based on coefficient-of-variation modelling across technical triplicates. TCRdb trimmed the raw reads at Q25, called clones with MiXCR and kept productive beta chains. Each entry merges the rows of one CDR3 protein and shows their most common DNA and genes. It is TCRdb's table, rather than the study itself, that gives the V and J calls and clone size. For this sample there are 20,000 to 30,000 distinct CDR3 sequences; 2.5% appear just once. The biggest ten clones account for roughly 2% of the sample.

Overall study results and their limits: Phylogenetic analysis grouped repertoires from 18 of 34 MS patients into a cluster of related CDR3 sequences, suggesting a possible repertoire-level signature. No identical CDR3 amino acid sequences were shared among expanded clones across subjects, suggesting private TCR-beta repertoires in all groups. The highest TCR clonal expansion was observed in HAM/TSP patients, whereas the lowest was observed in MS patients, even when compared with healthy controls. No clinical or MRI features were associated with the MS cluster, and the authors said that larger cohorts are needed.

This clonotype has just a few counts. Its target antigen remains unknown. It has no much larger one-base neighbor in the sample; base qualities were not kept. This sequence originates from a woman aged 45-65 years with multiple sclerosis. This chain is built from TRBV20-1 and TRBJ1-1; the junction holds 10 bases that match TRBD1. The specimen sequenced was PBMCs. The DNA reads TGCAGTGCTACACCCGGGACAGGGGCGAACACTGAAGCTTTCTTT. Translation gives CSATPGTGANTEAFF.